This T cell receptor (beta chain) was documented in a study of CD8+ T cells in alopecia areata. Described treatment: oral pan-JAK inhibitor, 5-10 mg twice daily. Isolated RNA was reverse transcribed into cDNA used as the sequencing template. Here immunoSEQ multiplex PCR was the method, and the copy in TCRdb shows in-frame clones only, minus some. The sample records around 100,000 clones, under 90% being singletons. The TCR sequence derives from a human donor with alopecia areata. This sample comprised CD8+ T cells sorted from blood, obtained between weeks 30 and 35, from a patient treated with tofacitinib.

The CDR3 loop reads CASSPHLSESYEQYF. Here the CDR3 DNA reads TGTGCCAGCAGCCCCCATCTCTCGGAGTCCTACGAGCAGTACTTC. V is TRBV7-9 and J is TRBJ2-7; no clear D. There are 15 residues in the CDR3. Germline V lookup: CDR1 SEHNR, CDR2 FQNEAQ (reference sequence). V was shortened by 5 bases and J by 1 base, with 15 bases between the two germline ends. The whole variable domain, remainder taken from reference TRBV7-9 and TRBJ2-7, is DTGVSQNPRHKITKRGQNVTFRCDPISEHNRLYWYRQTLGQGPEFLTYFQNEAQLEKSRLLSDRFSAERPKGSFSTLEIQRTEQGDSAMYLCASSPHLSESYEQYFGPGTRLTVT.